These T cell receptor beta chains were read from a single sample in a study of blood T cell repertoires in COVID-19. Data came from immunoSEQ multiplex PCR; TCRdb stores just in-frame clones and leaves some out. This sample has 50,000 or so clones, with more than 85% found just once. Material: peripheral blood. These receptors were obtained from a woman older than 75 with acute or convalescent COVID-19. The CDR3 runs from the conserved cysteine through the conserved F or W. D genes are given only for firm matches. Size is omitted from some rows. Given values are once, few, many or a class for expanded clones.

D | J | V | size | CDR3 | DNA
TRBD1 | TRBJ1-4 | TRBV5-1 | . | CASTRGGQTGGGEKLFF | TGCGCCAGCACCCGAGGGGGCCAAACAGGGGGAGGTGAAAAACTGTTTTTT
. | TRBJ1-6 | TRBV2 | . | CASSQSQGTGSPLHF | TGTGCCAGCAGTCAGTCACAGGGAACTGGTTCACCCCTCCACTTT
TRBD1 | TRBJ2-3 | TRBV10-3 | . | CAISTQGAADTQYF | TGTGCCATCAGCACACAGGGGGCGGCAGATACGCAGTATTTT
TRBD2 | TRBJ2-3 | TRBV7-2 | . | CASSRSGLAGVTDTQYF | TGTGCCAGCAGCCGCAGCGGACTAGCGGGAGTTACAGATACGCAGTATTTT
. | TRBJ1-2 | TRBV28 | . | CASSLQGIGDYGYTF | TGTGCCAGCAGTTTACAGGGTATTGGAGACTATGGCTACACCTTC
TRBD2 | TRBJ2-1 | TRBV7-3 | . | CASSPSGGTRFNEQFF | TGTGCCAGCAGCCCCTCTGGAGGGACTAGGTTCAATGAGCAGTTCTTC
TRBD1 | TRBJ1-6 | TRBV18 | . | CASSPGQGRSPLHF | TGTGCCAGCTCACCGGGACAGGGGCGCTCACCCCTCCACTTT
TRBD2 | TRBJ2-7 | TRBV5-1 | . | CASSLGSTSGNEQYF | TGCGCCAGCAGCTTGGGGTCGACTAGCGGAAACGAGCAGTACTTC
TRBD1 | TRBJ1-2 | TRBV7-8 | . | CASSPDRAGGYTF | TGTGCCAGCAGCCCAGACAGGGCAGGGGGCTACACCTTC
TRBD2 | TRBJ2-3 | TRBV7-9 | . | CASSLEAGRATDTQYF | TGTGCCAGCAGCTTAGAGGCCGGGAGGGCCACAGATACGCAGTATTTT
. | TRBJ1-6 | TRBV7-8 | . | CASRSVRGSSYNSPLHF | TGTGCCAGCAGGTCTGTCCGGGGGAGCTCCTATAATTCACCCCTCCACTTT
TRBD2 | TRBJ2-5 | TRBV5-1 | . | CASSPTALGLAGAVRETQYF | TGCGCCAGCAGCCCCACCGCCTTAGGACTAGCGGGAGCAGTACGGGAGACCCAGTACTTC
. | TRBJ1-4 | TRBV24-1 | once | CATSEGVDSSNEKLFF | TGTGCCACCAGTGAAGGTGTTGACAGCTCTAATGAAAAACTGTTTTTT
. | TRBJ1-3 | TRBV30 | . | CAWSVTPGNTIYF | TGTGCCTGGAGTGTAACACCGGGAAACACCATATATTTT
TRBD1 | TRBJ1-2 | TRBV5-4 | . | CASSPGTGVFGYTF | TGTGCCAGCAGTCCCGGGACAGGTGTTTTTGGCTACACCTTC
. | TRBJ1-5 | TRBV29-1 | . | CSVVGQSGQPQHF | TGCAGCGTTGTTGGACAGTCGGGACAGCCCCAGCATTTT
. | TRBJ1-1 | TRBV24-1 | . | CATSDRQNTEAFF | TGTGCCACCAGTGATAGACAGAACACTGAAGCTTTCTTT
. | TRBJ2-3 | TRBV4-3 | . | CASSQDPASLPDTQYF | TGCGCCAGCAGCCAAGATCCGGCTAGCCTCCCAGATACGCAGTATTTT
TRBD2 | TRBJ2-1 | TRBV5-4 | . | CASSLAGGRNEQFF | TGTGCCAGCTCCTTAGCGGGAGGGCGCAATGAGCAGTTCTTC
. | TRBJ1-4 | TRBV5-1 | . | CASSLEGPGKKLFF | TGCGCCAGCAGCTTGGAAGGGCCAGGGAAAAAACTGTTTTTT
. | TRBJ2-7 | TRBV5-1 | . | CASSLTGGVGEQYF | TGCGCCAGCAGCTTGACGGGCGGGGTCGGGGAGCAGTACTTC
TRBD1 | TRBJ1-4 | TRBV5-5 | . | CASSRKGQGALGNEKLFF | TGTGCCAGCAGCCGAAAGGGACAGGGGGCCCTAGGAAATGAAAAACTGTTTTTT
. | TRBJ1-2 | TRBV4-1 | . | CASSQVGAGYGYTF | TGCGCCAGCAGCCAAGTGGGGGCTGGCTATGGCTACACCTTC
. | TRBJ2-4 | TRBV27 | . | CASSLRGPIQNIQYF | TGTGCCAGCAGTTTGCGGGGACCGATTCAAAACATTCAGTACTTC
. | TRBJ2-1 | TRBV9 | . | CASSVAREGNEQFF | TGTGCCAGCAGCGTAGCCCGGGAAGGGAATGAGCAGTTCTTC
TRBD1 | TRBJ1-2 | TRBV30 | once | CAWSAGGHGYTF | TGTGCCTGGAGTGCAGGGGGCCATGGCTACACCTTC
. | TRBJ1-2 | TRBV5-4 | . | CASREQANYGYTF | TGTGCCAGCAGGGAACAGGCGAACTATGGCTACACCTTC
. | TRBJ1-6 | TRBV7-2 | once | CASIMSTEDNSPLHF | TGTGCCAGCATCATGAGCACCGAGGATAATTCACCCCTCCACTTT
TRBD1 | TRBJ2-2 | TRBV19 | . | CAIADRGGTGELFF | TGTGCCATTGCCGACAGGGGAGGTACCGGGGAGCTGTTTTTT